This T cell receptor beta chain came from a study of human thymus T cells. Profiling relied on immunoSEQ multiplex PCR, and the TCRdb table lists in-frame clones only, not all of them. The repertoire consists of tens of thousands of clones, with around 94% occurring once and the leading ten covering less than 7%. No fixed cell number was used; all available blood leukocytes supplied DNA. V was cut by 3 bases and J by 1 base, with 13 bases left in between. CDR3 length: 15 amino acids. From germline, CDR1 is MDHEN and CDR2 SYDVKM. The chain carries TRBV28 and TRBJ2-7; TRBD1 might be the D (5 bases). The specimen sequenced was blood. The source is a boy younger than two with a congenital heart defect but otherwise immunologically healthy. The CDR3 nucleotides are TGTGCCAGCAGTTTTTCCACAGGTCGATCCTACGAGCAGTACTTC. This sequence encodes CASSFSTGRSYEQYF.